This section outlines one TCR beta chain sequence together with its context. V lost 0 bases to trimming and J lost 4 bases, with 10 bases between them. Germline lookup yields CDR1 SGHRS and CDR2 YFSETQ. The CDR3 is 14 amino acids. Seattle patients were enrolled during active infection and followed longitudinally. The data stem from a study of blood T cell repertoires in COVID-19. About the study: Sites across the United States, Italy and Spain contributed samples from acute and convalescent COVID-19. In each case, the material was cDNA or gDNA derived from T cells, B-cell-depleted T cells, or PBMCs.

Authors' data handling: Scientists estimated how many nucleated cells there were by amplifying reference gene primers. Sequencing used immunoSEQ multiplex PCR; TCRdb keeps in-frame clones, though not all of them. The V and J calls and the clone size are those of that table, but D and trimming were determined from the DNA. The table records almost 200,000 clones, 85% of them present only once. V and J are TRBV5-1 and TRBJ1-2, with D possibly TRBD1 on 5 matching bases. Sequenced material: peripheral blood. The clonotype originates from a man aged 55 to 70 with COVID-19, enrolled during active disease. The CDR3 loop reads CASSLDRPPYGYTF. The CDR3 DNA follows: TGCGCCAGCAGCTTGGACAGGCCACCCTATGGCTACACCTTC. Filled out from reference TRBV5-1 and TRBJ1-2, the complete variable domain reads KAGVTQTPRYLIKTRGQQVTLSCSPISGHRSVSWYQQTPGQGLQFLFEYFSETQRNKGNFPGRFSGRQFSNSRSEMNVSTLELGDSALYLCASSLDRPPYGYTFGSGTRLTVV.